This TCR beta chain was identified during a study of CD8 T cells in ankylosing spondylitis. Concerning this clonotype itself: The antigen remains unidentified.

Germline trimming cut 4 bases from V and 1 base from J; bases unmatched to any gene: 10. Per the germline V gene, CDR1 is LGHDT and CDR2 is YNNKEL (reference sequence). The CDR3 consists of 18 residues. Broader study findings: Disease-linked clones were reportedly significantly enriched in matched ankylosing spondylitis synovial fluid.

TCRdb processed the 5' RACE reads anew with MiXCR; each CDR3 protein has one entry. This sample has roughly 200,000 distinct CDR3 sequences; about 13% occur once, and the top ten carry approximately 15%. The sequenced material came from blood, either unsorted or a sorted T cell fraction (not recorded which). This receptor was obtained from a male donor with ankylosing spondylitis or in good health (not recorded which). This rearrangement joins TRBV3-1 to TRBJ2-7; 13 nucleotides line up with TRBD2. The CDR3 bases are TGTGCCAGCAGCCTTACCGGGACTAGCGGGATCCGGTCCTACGAGCAGTACTTC. As protein: CASSLTGTSGIRSYEQYF.